This TCR beta chain was documented in a study of cytomegalovirus exposure and HLA in healthy donors. Study in general: The roughly 670 first-cohort repertoires shared a platform with the approximately 110 validation repertoires, as reported in a later analysis.

This CDR3 spans 15 amino acids. Per the germline V gene, CDR1 is MNHNS and CDR2 is SASEGT. V dropped 6 bases and J dropped 5 bases, with 16 bases sitting between them. Study-level results: Rare TCR sequences dominated, though some public TCRs recurred in many donors. Among TCR beta chains, those listed as cytomegalovirus-associated numbered fewer than 200.

Data came from immunoSEQ multiplex PCR; TCRdb stores just in-frame clones and leaves some out. The table includes more than 80,000 clones, 88% detected once. Worth noting for this clone: Its antigen is undetermined.

The TCR comes from a woman aged 18-35 years in good health and CMV-seropositive. The chain links TRBV6-1 to TRBJ2-2; D not certain. The sequenced sample was PBMCs. The CDR3 region is CASSPNLQRTGELFF. The CDR3 DNA is TGTGCCAGCAGCCCGAACCTACAGAGAACCGGGGAGCTGTTTTTT.